The next 12 T cell receptor beta chains were all read from a single sample in a study of blood T cell repertoires in COVID-19. Using immunoSEQ multiplex PCR, the repertoire was profiled, and TCRdb retains in-frame clones only, with some absent. The repertoire consists of 250,000 or so clones, with 84% occurring once and the leading ten covering 4% to 4.5%. The specimen was peripheral blood. The receptors here all came from a man in his sixties with acute or convalescent COVID-19.

This clone was observed once. The gene calls are TRBV28 and TRBJ2-7, with 9 bases identical to TRBD1. The germline CDR1 and CDR2 sequences are MDHEN and SYDVKM. The CDR3 contains 15 residues. The J segment lost 4 bases and the V segment lost 5 bases, leaving 9 bases of the junction unmatched. The CDR3 here is CASSKLTGGKYEQYF. For the CDR3, the DNA is TGTGCCAGCAGTAAGCTCACAGGGGGCAAGTACGAGCAGTACTTC.

J is TRBJ1-2 and V is TRBV28, with 7 bases matching TRBD1. After removal of 4 bases from V and 8 bases from J, the junction contained 4 bases not matched to a gene. The germline gives CDR1 MDHEN, CDR2 SYDVKM. CDR3 length: 12 residues. The chain's CDR3 is CASSSGGQGYTF. As DNA, the CDR3 is TGTGCCAGCAGTTCAGGGGGTCAGGGCTACACCTTC.

The chain links TRBV6-5 to TRBJ2-4, with 7 bases aligning to TRBD1. This CDR3 spans 15 amino acids. Germline CDR1 and CDR2: MNHEY and SVGAGI. V lost 0 bases and J lost 1; bases outside the gene matches: 0. In DNA, the CDR3 is TGTGCCAGCAGTTACTCCAGGGGGGCCAAAAACATTCAGTACTTC. Its translation: CASSYSRGAKNIQYF.

The rearrangement links TRBV2 to TRBJ2-3, with 10 bases aligning to TRBD2. CDR3 size: 16 residues. V lost 4 bases, J lost 1 base, and 5 bases stayed unmatched. Germline values: CDR1 SNHLY, CDR2 FYNNEI. The CDR3 spells CASSGRLAGGTDTQYF. CDR3 bases: TGTGCCAGCAGTGGGCGTCTAGCGGGGGGCACAGATACGCAGTATTTT. The full variable domain, with the rest looked up from reference TRBV2 and TRBJ2-3, is EPEVTQTPSHQVTQMGQEVILRCVPISNHLYFYWYRQILGQKVEFLVSFYNNEISEKSEIFDDQFSVERPDGSNFTLKIRSTKLEDSAMYFCASSGRLAGGTDTQYFGPGTRLTVL.

J is TRBJ2-7 and V is TRBV15, with TRBD2 as a possible D gene (6 bases). The length of the CDR3 is 14 residues. Looked up from germline, CDR1 is LNHNV and CDR2 is YYDKDF (reference sequence). Trimming pared 0 bases from V and 2 bases from J, leaving 8 bases between. The CDR3 region has the DNA TGTGCCACCAGCAGAGATGGAGGGCCCTACGAGCAGTACTTC. As protein: CATSRDGGPYEQYF.

V and J are TRBV11-1 and TRBJ2-7; 8 nucleotides agree with TRBD2. Germline V lookup: CDR1 SGHAT, CDR2 FQDESV (reference sequence). This CDR3 is built from 14 residues. J gave up 3 bases and V 6 bases, and 7 bases lay outside the gene matches. CDR3 sequence: CASRSGGTNYEQYF. The CDR3 DNA reads as TGTGCCAGCAGGTCGGGGGGGACTAACTACGAGCAGTACTTC. Based on the CDR3 plus reference TRBV11-1 and TRBJ2-7, the full variable domain is EAEVAQSPRYKITEKSQAVAFWCDPISGHATLYWYRQILGQGPELLVQFQDESVVDDSQLPKDRFSAERLKGVDSTLKIQPAELGDSAMYLCASRSGGTNYEQYFGPGTRLTVT.

This chain uses TRBV6-2 or TRBV6-3 with TRBJ2-7; no reliable D call. Germline CDR1 MNHEY, CDR2 SVGEGT. Trimming removed 2 bases at V and 0 bases at J, with 8 bases between. The CDR3 loop spans 14 amino acids. This chain's CDR3 is CASSYTPSSYEQYF. Written as DNA, the CDR3 is TGTGCCAGCAGTTACACCCCGAGCTCCTACGAGCAGTACTTC.

The rearrangement uses TRBV28 and TRBJ2-6, with a possible D match to TRBD2 (5 bases). Germline V gene data show CDR1 as MDHEN and CDR2 as SYDVKM. The CDR3 runs 15 residues. Trimming took off 2 bases at V and 6 bases at J, with 11 bases between the two ends. CDR3 sequence: CASSLVRRVANVLTF. CDR3 DNA sequence: TGTGCCAGCAGTTTAGTACGGCGGGTGGCCAACGTCCTGACTTTC.

The genes are TRBV7-2 and TRBJ1-6; 9 nucleotides agree with TRBD1. Germline assignment: CDR1 SGHTA and CDR2 FQGNSA. This CDR3 has 19 residues. V lost 5 bases and J lost 1; bases outside the gene matches: 12. CDR3 in DNA: TGTGCCAGCAGCCCGATTGCCACAGGGGGCTTTTCCTATAATTCACCCCTCCACTTT. Translating gives CASSPIATGGFSYNSPLHF. The full variable domain, completed using reference TRBV7-2 and TRBJ1-6, is GAGVSQSPSNKVTEKGKDVELRCDPISGHTALYWYRQSLGQGLEFLIYFQGNSAPDKSGLPSDRFSAERTGGSVSTLTIQRTQQEDSAVYLCASSPIATGGFSYNSPLHFGNGTRLTVT.

The rearrangement joins TRBV18 to TRBJ1-1; D might be TRBD1 (5 bases). The ends were cut back, 6 bases at V and 1 base at J, with 21 bases in the middle. Germline V gene lookup returns CDR1 KGHSH and CDR2 LQKENI. This CDR3 is 17 amino acids long. The CDR3 DNA follows: TGTGCCAGCTCTCCCTTGGGGCCTGGGGCGAAGAACACTGAAGCTTTCTTT. It encodes CASSPLGPGAKNTEAFF.

In the case of this clone: The identical CDR3 is also encoded by other nucleotide sequences in the sample. The genes are TRBV6-5 and TRBJ2-7, with D tentatively TRBD2 (6 bases). Germline CDR1 MNHEY, CDR2 SVGAGI. The CDR3 extends over 15 amino acids. Trimming took 0 bases from V and 0 from J, leaving 9 bases between them. The CDR3, as DNA: TGTGCCAGCAGTTACTCGGGGCGGGGCTCCTACGAGCAGTACTTC. Protein: CASSYSGRGSYEQYF.

The chain carries TRBV27 and TRBJ2-2, with 10 bases matching TRBD1. The CDR3 contains 16 residues. Germline assignment: CDR1 MNHEY and CDR2 SMNVEV (reference sequence). With 3 bases clipped from V and 3 bases from J, the junction kept 4 bases outside the gene matches. The CDR3 is CASSFGTGADTGELFF. As DNA, the CDR3 is TGTGCCAGCAGTTTCGGGACAGGGGCGGACACCGGGGAGCTGTTTTTT.